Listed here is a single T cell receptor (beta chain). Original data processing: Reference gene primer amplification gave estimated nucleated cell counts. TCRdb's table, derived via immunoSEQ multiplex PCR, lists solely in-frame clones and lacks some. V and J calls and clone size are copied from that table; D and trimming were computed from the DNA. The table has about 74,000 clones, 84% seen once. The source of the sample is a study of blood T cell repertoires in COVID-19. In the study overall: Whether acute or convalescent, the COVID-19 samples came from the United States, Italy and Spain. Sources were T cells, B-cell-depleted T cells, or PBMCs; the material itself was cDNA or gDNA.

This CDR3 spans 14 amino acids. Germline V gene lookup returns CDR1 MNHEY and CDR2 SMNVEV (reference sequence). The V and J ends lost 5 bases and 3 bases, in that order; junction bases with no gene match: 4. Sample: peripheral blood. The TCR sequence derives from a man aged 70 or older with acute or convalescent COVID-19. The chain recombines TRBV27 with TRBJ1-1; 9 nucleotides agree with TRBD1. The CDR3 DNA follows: TGTGCCAGCAGTCCCCGACAGGGGGACACTGAAGCTTTCTTT. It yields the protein CASSPRQGDTEAFF.